The 15 T cell receptor beta chains below come from one sample, sequenced in a study of T cell repertoires in cytomegalovirus infection. Each CDR3 protein gets one entry after TCRdb re-called the reads with MiXCR. Of roughly 640,000 distinct CDR3 sequences listed, 20% to 25% are singletons. Sequencing was done on a sample of CD8+ T cells from PBMCs. Source of these receptors: a human donor in good health (CMV status not recorded). Some clones in this sample may be carry-over from other donors' samples.

This clonotype was seen more than once but under ten times. This chain's CDR3 is CASTPPIHSNYGYTF. The CDR3 DNA reads as TGTGCCAGCACCCCACCTATACATTCGAATTATGGCTACACCTTC. The chain combines TRBV7-9 with TRBJ1-2; D remains ambiguous. Trimming stripped 7 bases from V and 5 bases from J, with 20 bases between. The CDR3 runs 15 residues. The germline CDR1 and CDR2 sequences are SEHNR and FQNEAQ (reference sequence).

The CDR3 loop reads CASSFERSGANVLTF. DNA for the CDR3: TGTGCCAGCAGTTTTGAACGCTCTGGGGCCAACGTCCTGACTTTC. The chain links TRBV28 to TRBJ2-6, with D uncertain. V was clipped by 3 bases and J by 0 bases, with 6 bases between them. The CDR3 totals 15 residues. Germline values: CDR1 MDHEN, CDR2 SYDVKM.

The table lists this clonotype with many counts. The CDR3 loop is CASSPDRGLVYEQYF. The CDR3 region has the DNA TGTGCCAGCAGCCCTGACCGGGGACTAGTCTACGAGCAGTACTTC. The V gene is TRBV7-9, the J gene TRBJ2-7; 8 positions match TRBD2. The CDR3 loop spans 15 amino acids. V shed 5 bases and J 3 bases; nucleotides not matched to a gene: 9. The V gene's germline CDR1 is SEHNR and CDR2 FQNEAQ (reference sequence).

This clonotype was found many times. V and J are TRBV7-2 and TRBJ1-5; TRBD1 might be the D (5 bases). Germline values: CDR1 SGHTA, CDR2 FQGNSA. CDR3 length: 17 residues. The V gene lost 2 bases and the J gene lost 0 bases, with 14 bases spanning the gap. Here the CDR3 DNA reads TGTGCCAGCAGCTTAATTGGGGGTGGATATAGCAATCAGCCCCAGCATTTT. As protein: CASSLIGGGYSNQPQHF.

A remark on this clonotype: A much larger clone sits a single nucleotide away, making a read error possible. This chain uses TRBV11-2 with TRBJ1-3, with a weak D call TRBD1 (5 bases). Between the trimmed V and J ends, which lost 3 bases and 0 bases, there was a span of 18 bases. This CDR3 is 18 amino acids long. CDR1 is SGHAT and CDR2 is FQNNGV in the germline V gene. CDR3 amino acids: CASSFWTTLTPSGNTIYF. For the CDR3, the DNA is TGTGCCAGCAGCTTTTGGACAACTCTAACCCCCTCTGGAAACACCATATATTTT.

This clonotype has a count of ten or more. J is TRBJ1-1 and V is TRBV7-8; D may be TRBD1 (6 bases). CDR1 SGHVS and CDR2 FQNEAQ come from the germline V gene. V lost 5 bases, J lost 5 bases, and 24 bases lay in between. The CDR3 has 17 amino acids. CDR3 sequence (DNA): TGTGCCAGCAGCCATATCAGACCGGGACAACTACGGACTGAAGCTTTCTTT. Amino acid sequence: CASSHIRPGQLRTEAFF.

About this clonotype itself: This may be a read error, as it is one base from a much larger clone. This rearrangement joins TRBV5-6 to TRBJ2-5, with D maybe TRBD1 (6 bases). Germline CDR1 and CDR2: SGHDT and YYEEEE. The CDR3 runs 15 residues. Here the CDR3 reads CASSLVQGIQETRYF. CDR3 DNA: TGTGCCAGCAGCTTGGTTCAGGGGATCCAAGAGACCCGGTACTTC.

This clonotype was seen only a few times. The gene calls are TRBV3-1 and TRBJ2-2; TRBD2 aligns across 9 bases. Germline CDR1 LGHDT, CDR2 YNNKEL (reference sequence). V was clipped by 6 bases and J by 1 base; unmatched bases: 9. The CDR3 sequence is 17 residues long. CDR3 coding DNA: TGTGCCAGCAGTCGCCCTCGACTAGCGGTGAACACCGGGGAGCTGTTTTTT. Translation: CASSRPRLAVNTGELFF.

The chain couples TRBV7-9 to TRBJ2-1; 9 nucleotides align to TRBD2. The germline gives CDR1 SEHNR, CDR2 FQNEAQ (reference sequence). Trimming removed 2 bases from V and 7 bases from J; junction bases left unmatched: 6. The CDR3 consists of 15 residues. This CDR3 reads CASSLWASGENEQFF. CDR3 in DNA: TGTGCCAGCAGCTTATGGGCTAGCGGGGAAAATGAGCAGTTCTTC.

This clonotype occurred many times. The V and J genes are TRBV28 and TRBJ1-5; D remains ambiguous. Germline values: CDR1 MDHEN, CDR2 SYDVKM. Trimming cost V 2 bases and J 5 bases, with 7 bases left between them. The CDR3 length is 13 residues. The CDR3 here is CASSLVGYQPQHF. CDR3 DNA sequence: TGTGCCAGCAGTTTAGTGGGTTATCAGCCCCAGCATTTT.

This clonotype was counted between two and nine times. The chain links TRBV14 to TRBJ2-3; no clear D gene. The length of the CDR3 is 15 residues. CDR1 SGHDN and CDR2 FVKESK come from the germline V gene. V shed 0 bases and J shed 0 bases, with 7 bases lying between them. CDR3 in DNA: TGTGCCAGCAGCCAAGATGTTGGGAGCACAGATACGCAGTATTTT. Translating gives CASSQDVGSTDTQYF.

This clonotype was seen a handful of times. This chain joins TRBV27 and TRBJ1-6; TRBD1 agrees at 7 bases. J lost 7 bases, V lost 5 bases, and 5 bases had no gene match. The CDR3 is 14 amino acids. Germline values: CDR1 MNHEY, CDR2 SMNVEV (reference sequence). The chain's CDR3 is CASSPGTENSPLHF. DNA for the CDR3: TGTGCCAGCAGTCCCGGGACAGAAAATTCACCCCTCCACTTT.

The chain is built from TRBV27 and TRBJ2-4; D perhaps matches TRBD1 (8 bases). This CDR3 comprises 19 residues. The V gene's germline CDR1 is MNHEY and CDR2 SMNVEV (reference sequence). Trimming left V 5 bases short and J 3 bases short, with 26 bases between. CDR3 protein: CASSPKGRQGREGKNIQYF. The CDR3 nucleotides read TGTGCCAGCAGTCCCAAGGGTCGACAGGGGAGGGAAGGCAAAAACATTCAGTACTTC.

This clonotype has more than one count but fewer than ten. This chain uses TRBV6-5 with TRBJ2-1; TRBD2 matches at 14 bases. The CDR3 loop spans 17 amino acids. Per the germline V gene, CDR1 is MNHEY and CDR2 is SVGAGI. The ends lost 2 bases at V and 7 bases at J; junction bases unmatched: 7. The CDR3 region has the DNA TGTGCCAGCAGTTACCAAGGGACTAGCGGGGGAGGGAATGAGCAGTTCTTC. Protein sequence: CASSYQGTSGGGNEQFF.

This clonotype came up a few times. The chain links TRBV7-9 to TRBJ2-1; D may match TRBD1 or TRBD2 (6 bases each). CDR3 length: 16 residues. Trimming cost V 5 bases and J 3 bases, with 17 bases left between them. Germline V CDR1 and CDR2: SEHNR, FQNEAQ (reference sequence). For the CDR3, the DNA is TGTGCCAGCAGCCCCGGTGGAGGGGGAAACTACAATGAGCAGTTCTTC. It specifies CASSPGGGGNYNEQFF.